The rows below give T cell receptor beta chains drawn from one sample of a study of OX40 agonist ivuxolimab in advanced cancers. TCRdb's table, derived via immunoSEQ multiplex PCR, lists solely in-frame clones and lacks some. The table has about 66,000 clones, 86% seen once; the top ten hold 3.9%. Here the sequenced sample was CD4+ or CD8+ T cells sorted from blood, taken in a trial of the OX40 agonist ivuxolimab. Receptors were obtained from an adult with an advanced solid tumor such as melanoma, head and neck, liver or kidney cancer. Both conserved end residues are part of each CDR3. The D gene is left open where the match is weak. Some rows mark clone size as missing; the rest say once, few, many or name a class of expanded clone.

clone_size	v_call	d_call	j_call	cdr3_aa	cdr3_nt
-	TRBV6-6	TRBD1	TRBJ1-4	CASSYPGQGNEKLFF	TGTGCCAGCAGTTACCCGGGACAGGGTAATGAAAAACTGTTTTTT
-	TRBV9	TRBD1	TRBJ2-2	CASSVPQTGGDTGELFF	TGTGCCAGCAGCGTCCCACAGACAGGGGGAGACACCGGGGAGCTGTTTTTT
-	TRBV4-1	-	TRBJ1-2	CASSQVGTNYGYTF	TGCGCCAGCAGCCAAGTAGGGACTAACTATGGCTACACCTTC
-	TRBV6-5	-	TRBJ1-3	CASSYGGIGNTIYF	TGTGCCAGCAGTTACGGGGGGATTGGAAACACCATATATTTT
-	TRBV18	-	TRBJ2-5	CASSPFGGQETQYF	TGTGCCAGCTCACCATTTGGGGGCCAAGAGACCCAGTACTTC
-	TRBV7-9	TRBD2	TRBJ2-7	CASSGSGYEQYF	TGTGCCAGCAGCGGTAGCGGGTACGAGCAGTACTTC
-	TRBV19	-	TRBJ1-1	CASSIDPDREAFF	TGTGCCAGTAGTATAGATCCTGACAGGGAAGCTTTCTTT
few	TRBV18	-	TRBJ2-7	CASSPPVDSYEQYF	TGTGCCAGCTCACCACCGGTGGATTCCTACGAGCAGTACTTC
-	TRBV28	-	TRBJ2-7	CASSTAGVWQYF	TGTGCCAGCAGTACGGCAGGCGTTTGGCAGTACTTC
-	TRBV5-4	TRBD2	TRBJ2-3	CASSAVHSGGATDTQYF	TGTGCCAGCAGCGCAGTCCATAGCGGGGGGGCAACAGATACGCAGTATTTT
once	TRBV18	TRBD2	TRBJ2-1	CASSHGEGGSYNEQFF	TGTGCCAGCTCACACGGGGAGGGAGGCTCCTACAATGAGCAGTTCTTC
few	TRBV28	TRBD1	TRBJ2-6	CASSLRQGAPGANVLTF	TGTGCCAGCAGTTTACGGCAGGGGGCACCTGGGGCCAACGTCCTGACTTTC
-	TRBV7-2	TRBD1	TRBJ2-3	CASSRRGTGSTDTQYF	TGTGCCAGCAGCCGACGTGGGACAGGGAGCACAGATACGCAGTATTTT
-	TRBV5-4	TRBD2	TRBJ2-5	CASSPQSGGETQYF	TGTGCCAGCAGCCCCCAGAGCGGGGGAGAGACCCAGTACTTC
-	TRBV12-5	-	TRBJ1-2	CASGFRSSGGYTF	TGTGCTAGTGGTTTTCGATCCTCGGGCGGCTACACCTTC
-	TRBV27	TRBD1	TRBJ1-1	CASRGGSLRGEAFF	TGTGCCAGCAGAGGGGGCAGCCTTAGGGGTGAAGCTTTCTTT
-	TRBV28	-	TRBJ2-7	CASLTSDSYEQYF	TGTGCCAGCCTTACTTCGGACAGCTACGAGCAGTACTTC
once	TRBV18	-	TRBJ2-2	CATYPQGGTGELFF	TGTGCCACATACCCACAGGGAGGCACCGGGGAGCTGTTTTTT
-	TRBV7-2	TRBD1	TRBJ1-5	CASSVRGAEGARPQHF	TGTGCCAGCAGCGTACGGGGTGCCGAGGGGGCTCGGCCCCAGCATTTT
once	TRBV20-1	-	TRBJ2-7	CSARGTYEQYF	TGCAGTGCTAGGGGGACGTACGAGCAGTACTTC
-	TRBV15	-	TRBJ1-1	CATSRAPAVNTEAFF	TGTGCCACCAGCAGAGCTCCCGCGGTAAACACTGAAGCTTTCTTT
-	TRBV2	-	TRBJ1-2	CASSGRGLGYTF	TGTGCCAGCAGTGGCAGGGGCCTTGGCTACACCTTC
-	TRBV28	-	TRBJ1-1	CASRMNTEAFF	TGTGCCAGCAGGATGAACACTGAAGCTTTCTTT
-	TRBV28	TRBD1	TRBJ2-7	CASSLYRGGSEQYF	TGTGCCAGCAGTTTGTACAGGGGCGGTAGCGAGCAGTACTTC
-	TRBV7-8	TRBD1	TRBJ1-2	CASSLGGTGQGGGYTF	TGTGCCAGCAGCTTAGGCGGGACAGGGCAGGGAGGTGGCTACACCTTC
-	TRBV7-9	-	TRBJ1-1	CASSLTVNTEAFF	TGTGCCAGCAGCTTGACAGTGAACACTGAAGCTTTCTTT
few	TRBV19	-	TRBJ1-1	CASSISRWPNTGTEAFF	TGTGCCAGTAGTATATCCCGCTGGCCGAACACGGGCACTGAAGCTTTCTTT
-	TRBV6-1	TRBD1	TRBJ1-4	CASRYGTGGEKLFF	TGTGCCAGCAGATACGGGACAGGGGGGGAAAAACTGTTTTTT
-	TRBV18	-	TRBJ1-2	CASSPWPDYGYTF	TGTGCCAGCTCACCATGGCCGGACTATGGCTACACCTTC
-	TRBV18	-	TRBJ1-1	CASSRGLNTEAFF	TGTGCCAGCTCACGAGGGTTGAACACTGAAGCTTTCTTT
once	TRBV4-3	-	TRBJ2-2	CASSQGQNRNTGELFF	TGCGCCAGCAGCCAAGGGCAGAACCGAAACACCGGGGAGCTGTTTTTT
-	TRBV11-2	TRBD1	TRBJ1-4	CASSSYRGTNEKLFF	TGTGCCAGCAGCTCATACAGGGGAACTAATGAAAAACTGTTTTTT
few	TRBV4-1	-	TRBJ1-2	CASRPTTDRQANYGYTF	TGCGCCAGCAGACCGACTACTGACAGGCAAGCTAACTATGGCTACACCTTC
-	TRBV5-5	-	TRBJ2-7	CASSSHTIIEQYF	TGTGCCAGCAGCTCCCACACCATCATCGAGCAGTACTTC
few	TRBV7-9	-	TRBJ1-6	CASSSVVTSPLHF	TGTGCCAGCAGCTCCGTTGTCACTTCACCCCTCCACTTT
-	TRBV5-1	-	TRBJ1-1	CASSLTEGTRTEAFF	TGCGCCAGCAGCTTAACGGAGGGAACGAGGACTGAAGCTTTCTTT
few	TRBV2	-	TRBJ1-5	CASSDSREQPQHF	TGTGCCAGCAGTGATTCAAGAGAGCAGCCCCAGCATTTT
-	TRBV18	-	TRBJ1-2	CASSLALPGAGYGYTF	TGTGCCAGCTCACTTGCACTCCCTGGGGCCGGCTATGGCTACACCTTC
-	TRBV11-3	TRBD2	TRBJ2-7	CASSLLGGYEQYF	TGTGCCAGCAGCTTACTGGGAGGGTACGAGCAGTACTTC
once	TRBV28	-	TRBJ1-2	CASRVPGMAGTF	TGTGCCAGCAGAGTCCCTGGTATGGCAGGAACCTTC
once	TRBV25-1	-	TRBJ2-3	CASTTPGVDTQYF	TGTGCCAGCACTACCCCGGGGGTCGATACGCAGTATTTT
-	TRBV14	-	TRBJ2-3	CASSQGLTGGRTQYF	TGTGCCAGCAGCCAGGGGCTTACTGGGGGTCGGACGCAGTATTTT
-	TRBV11-2	-	TRBJ1-1	CASSSYGGAFF	TGTGCCAGCAGCTCATATGGAGGGGCTTTCTTT
-	TRBV4-1	TRBD1	TRBJ1-5	CASSQGQGAAQPQHF	TGCGCCAGCAGCCAAGGACAGGGAGCGGCTCAGCCCCAGCATTTT
-	TRBV7-3	TRBD1	TRBJ2-3	CASSLRGTEGDTQYF	TGTGCCAGCAGCTTAAGAGGGACAGAGGGAGATACGCAGTATTTT
-	TRBV4-2	TRBD1	TRBJ2-7	CASSQAPIGQGYEQYF	TGTGCCAGCAGCCAAGCCCCTATAGGACAGGGCTACGAGCAGTACTTC
-	TRBV19	TRBD1	TRBJ2-5	CASSTDRGWEKTQYF	TGTGCCAGTAGTACCGACAGGGGTTGGGAAAAGACCCAGTACTTC
-	TRBV6-5	TRBD1	TRBJ2-3	CASRAQGADTQYF	TGTGCCAGCAGGGCACAGGGGGCAGATACGCAGTATTTT
few	TRBV14	-	TRBJ1-6	CASSQKMQTINSPLHF	TGTGCCAGCAGCCAAAAGATGCAGACGATTAATTCACCCCTCCACTTT
few	TRBV5-1	-	TRBJ1-1	CASSLAVGNTEAFF	TGCGCCAGCAGCTTGGCGGTAGGCAACACTGAAGCTTTCTTT